These 26 T cell receptor beta chains were sequenced from one sample in a study of blood T cell repertoires in COVID-19. Sequenced by immunoSEQ multiplex PCR; TCRdb stores in-frame clones only, minus some. The sample lists 190,000 or so clones, 75% to 85% occurring once. Sequenced material: PBMCs or T cells enriched from blood (not recorded which). Source of these receptors: a man in his forties or fifties who had recovered from COVID-19.

The CDR3 sequence is CAWIVEDKSGGYTF. The CDR3 DNA reads as TGTGCCTGGATCGTAGAGGACAAGTCGGGTGGCTACACCTTC. The chain carries TRBV30 and TRBJ1-2, with TRBD1 as a possible D gene (5 bases). Trimming cost V 4 bases and J 7 bases, with 19 bases left between them. The CDR3 spans 14 residues. Germline V gene data show CDR1 as GTSNPN and CDR2 as SVGIG (reference sequence).

Turning to this clone: The same CDR3 also results from other DNA sequences found in this sample. The V call is TRBV24-1, the J call TRBJ1-2, with 8 bases matching TRBD1. Germline V CDR1 and CDR2: KGHDR, SFDVKD. The CDR3 is made up of 13 amino acids. V gave up 7 bases and J gave up 2 bases; unmatched junction bases: 2. CDR3 DNA sequence: TGTGCCACCAGAGACAGGGGAAACTATGGCTACACCTTC. It specifies CATRDRGNYGYTF.

The rearrangement links TRBV7-2 to TRBJ1-1; TRBD1 agrees at 7 bases. The CDR3 is 14 residues long. The trim removed 2 bases at V and 4 bases at J, leaving 4 bases unmatched. Germline assignment: CDR1 SGHTA and CDR2 FQGNSA. Here the CDR3 reads CASSLRGQGTEAFF. CDR3 sequence (DNA): TGTGCCAGCAGCTTAAGGGGGCAGGGCACTGAAGCTTTCTTT.

This chain connects TRBV6-2 or TRBV6-3 to TRBJ2-1; D unclear. V lost 0 bases and J lost 9, with 12 bases in between. CDR3 length: 14 amino acids. The V gene's germline CDR1 is MNHEY and CDR2 SVGEGT. As DNA, the CDR3 is TGTGCCAGCAGTTACTCGAGCGTAGTCTCTGAGCAGTTCTTC. Amino acids: CASSYSSVVSEQFF.

The V and J genes are TRBV21-1 and TRBJ1-1; the table's D call TRBD1 went unverified against the DNA. TRBV21-1 is designated a pseudogene. This CDR3 is 16 amino acids long. DNA for the CDR3: TGTGCCAGCAGCAAAGTTCCGGGGACAGAAAACACTGAAGCTTTCTTT. The encoded protein is CASSKVPGTENTEAFF.

The count of this clone is one. The chain is built from TRBV3-1 (or the pseudogene TRBV3-2) and TRBJ1-1; 7 positions agree with TRBD1. V gave up 1 base and J gave up 5 bases; unmatched junction bases: 7. This CDR3 is built from 15 residues. Germline CDR1 is LGHDT and CDR2 is YNNKEL (reference sequence). CDR3 sequence (DNA): TGTGCCAGCAGCCAAGGGAGGGGGCCAAGGACTGAAGCTTTCTTT. It codes for CASSQGRGPRTEAFF.

For this clone: The sample carries other DNA sequences with the same CDR3. This rearrangement joins TRBV9 to TRBJ1-2; D ambiguous. Germline loops: CDR1 SGDLS, CDR2 YYNGEE. The CDR3 has 11 amino acids. V was pared by 3 bases and J by 8 bases, with 8 bases between. The CDR3 sequence: CASSALGGYTF. CDR3 bases: TGTGCCAGCAGCGCCCTCGGGGGCTACACCTTC.

The rearrangement links TRBV7-3 to TRBJ2-5, with 9 bases aligning to TRBD2. Unmatched junction bases numbered 5, after V lost 5 bases and J lost 4 bases. The V gene's germline CDR1 is SGHTA and CDR2 FQGTGA. The CDR3 covers 14 residues. Here the CDR3 reads CASSRAGGGETQYF. The CDR3, as DNA: TGTGCCAGCAGCCGAGCGGGAGGCGGAGAGACCCAGTACTTC.

CDR3 in DNA: TGTGCCAGCAGCCTGATTCTAGGCGCTAACACTGAAGCTTTCTTT. Amino acid sequence: CASSLILGANTEAFF. V gene TRBV5-5 combines with J gene TRBJ1-1; D ambiguous. This CDR3 has 15 amino acids. Germline V lookup: CDR1 SGHKS, CDR2 YYEKEE (reference sequence). V shed 4 bases and J shed 2 bases, with 15 bases lying between them.

The V gene is TRBV7-3, the J gene TRBJ2-1; TRBD2 agrees at 8 bases. Trimming at V came to 1 base and at J to 13 bases, leaving 6 bases not matched to a gene. This CDR3 has 13 amino acids. Germline V gene sequence: CDR1 SGHTA, CDR2 FQGTGA. The CDR3 DNA sequence: TGTGCCAGCAGCTTAAAAGCGGGAGTTCTTCAGTTCTTC. This encodes CASSLKAGVLQFF.

This clone was recorded a few times. This chain connects TRBV12-5 to TRBJ1-6, with D possibly matching TRBD1 (6 bases). Trimming took 3 bases from V and 7 from J, leaving 19 bases between them. Looked up from germline, CDR1 is LGHNT and CDR2 is FRNRAP. The CDR3 is 17 residues long. DNA for the CDR3: TGTGCTAGTGGTTTCCTCGACAGACCTAGGGGGAATTCACCCCTCCACTTT. As protein: CASGFLDRPRGNSPLHF. The full variable domain, completed using reference TRBV12-5 and TRBJ1-6, is DARVTQTPRHKVTEMGQEVTMRCQPILGHNTVFWYRQTMMQGLELLAYFRNRAPLDDSGMPKDRFSAEMPDATLATLKIQPSEPRDSAVYFCASGFLDRPRGNSPLHFGNGTRLTVT.

CDR3 loop: CASSKRGTTNEKLFF. CDR3 nucleotide sequence: TGTGCCAGCAGCAAAAGAGGAACAACTAATGAAAAACTGTTTTTT. The rearrangement links TRBV21-1 to TRBJ1-4. TRBV21-1 is given as a pseudogene. This CDR3 has 15 residues.

V usage is TRBV5-4 and J usage is TRBJ2-1; D call uncertain. Per the germline V gene, CDR1 is SGHNT and CDR2 is YYREEE (reference sequence). Trimming pared 4 bases from V and 7 bases from J, leaving 9 bases between. CDR3 length: 12 amino acids. CDR3 bases: TGTGCCAGCAGCCCAAGCTGGAATGAGCAGTTCTTC. Translation: CASSPSWNEQFF.

The chain employs TRBV30 and TRBJ2-7; 13 positions match TRBD2. This CDR3 region has 15 residues. Germline V gives CDR1 GTSNPN, CDR2 SVGIG (reference sequence). The junction had 5 bases not matched to a gene; V was cut back by 4 bases and J by 2 bases. The CDR3 nucleotides are TGTGCCTGGACAAGGACTAGCGGGAGTCCCTACGAGCAGTACTTC. As protein: CAWTRTSGSPYEQYF.

The chain couples TRBV5-1 to TRBJ2-7; 15 positions match TRBD2. The CDR3 has 16 residues. V gave up 2 bases and J gave up 5 bases; unmatched junction bases: 5. Germline V gene lookup returns CDR1 SGHRS and CDR2 YFSETQ. The CDR3, as DNA: TGCGCCAGCAGCTTTCGGGGACTAGCGGGGGGAAACGAGCAGTACTTC. Amino acids: CASSFRGLAGGNEQYF.

This chain uses TRBV18 with TRBJ1-6; a weak D match, TRBD1 (5 bases). The CDR3 is 13 residues long. The ends were cut back, 4 bases at V and 9 bases at J, with 10 bases in the middle. Germline CDR1 KGHSH, CDR2 LQKENI. CDR3 residues: CASSLDDSSPLHF. CDR3 DNA sequence: TGTGCCAGCTCACTAGACGACAGTTCACCCCTCCACTTT.

This clone was detected once. The rearrangement joins TRBV19 to TRBJ2-3; D remains unclear. V lost 1 base to trimming and J lost 1 base, with 3 bases between them. This CDR3 contains 13 residues. Germline lookup yields CDR1 LNHDA and CDR2 SQIVND (reference sequence). CDR3 sequence reads: CASSIVGTDTQYF. The DNA for the CDR3 is TGTGCCAGTAGTATAGTAGGCACAGATACGCAGTATTTT.

This clone was counted a single time. The rearrangement links TRBV15 to TRBJ1-5; 9 nucleotides agree with TRBD1. V trimming: 2 bases; J trimming: 6 bases; junction bases outside the gene matches: 5. The CDR3 spans 15 residues. Per germline, CDR1 LNHNV and CDR2 YYDKDF (reference sequence). CDR3: CATSRTGGEGQPQHF. CDR3 DNA sequence: TGTGCCACCAGCAGAACAGGGGGCGAGGGTCAGCCCCAGCATTTT.

The rearrangement links TRBV18 to TRBJ2-7; a possible D gene is TRBD2 (6 bases). Trimming removed 3 bases from V and 3 bases from J, with 15 bases in between. The CDR3 consists of 15 residues. Germline-derived CDR1 and CDR2 are KGHSH and LQKENI. The CDR3 is CASSPVQLGGYEQYF. CDR3 DNA: TGTGCCAGCTCACCGGTACAACTGGGAGGCTACGAGCAGTACTTC.

The J gene is TRBJ2-1, the V gene TRBV18; D unclear. Germline V gene data show CDR1 as KGHSH and CDR2 as LQKENI. V gave up 3 bases and J gave up 8 bases, with 17 bases separating them. CDR3 length: 15 amino acids. The DNA for the CDR3 is TGTGCCAGCTCACCTTCACTCGACCGGCGGCATGAGCAGTTCTTC. Translating gives CASSPSLDRRHEQFF.

V gene TRBV9 combines with J gene TRBJ2-3; D is perhaps TRBD2 (5 bases). Germline V CDR1 and CDR2: SGDLS, YYNGEE. The CDR3 consists of 17 residues. V was clipped by 6 bases and J by 4 bases, with 24 bases between them. The CDR3 region is CASNPRVTAEESDTQYF. In DNA, the CDR3 is TGTGCCAGCAACCCGAGGGTAACGGCTGAGGAGTCAGATACGCAGTATTTT. Using reference TRBV9 and TRBJ2-3 for the parts outside the CDR3, the full variable domain is DSGVTQTPKHLITATGQRVTLRCSPRSGDLSVYWYQQSLDQGLQFLIQYYNGEERAKGNILERFSAQQFPDLHSELNLSSLELGDSALYFCASNPRVTAEESDTQYFGPGTRLTVL.

V gene TRBV30 combines with J gene TRBJ1-2; no reliable D call. V lost 2 bases, J lost 2 bases, and 9 bases lay in between. The germline V gene has CDR1 GTSNPN and CDR2 SVGIG (reference sequence). The CDR3 sequence is 13 residues long. CDR3 nucleotide sequence: TGTGCCTGGAGTATGGAACAGAACTATGGCTACACCTTC. This translates into CAWSMEQNYGYTF. Together with reference TRBV30 and TRBJ1-2, the CDR3 gives the full variable domain: SQTIHQWPATLVQPVGSPLSLECTVEGTSNPNLYWYRQAAGRGLQLLFYSVGIGQISSEVPQNLSASRPQDRQFILSSKKLLLSDSGFYLCAWSMEQNYGYTFGSGTRLTVV.

This chain connects TRBV9 to TRBJ2-5, with TRBD2 matching 7 bases. Germline CDR1 and CDR2: SGDLS and YYNGEE. The CDR3 spans 15 residues. V shed 1 base, J shed 5 bases, and the junction held 8 bases outside the gene matches. The CDR3 DNA reads as TGTGCCAGCAGCGTAAGCGGGGCCCCGCTGGAGACCCAGTACTTC. This encodes CASSVSGAPLETQYF.

The rearrangement links TRBV4-1 to TRBJ1-2; D gene uncertain. V was clipped by 4 bases and J by 4 bases, with 16 bases between them. The germline CDR1 and CDR2 sequences are MGHRA and YSYEKL. This CDR3 is built from 15 residues. CDR3 loop: CASSLNIPSGYGYTF. The CDR3 nucleotides read TGCGCCAGCAGCCTTAACATCCCCAGTGGCTATGGCTACACCTTC.

The V and J genes are TRBV4-1 and TRBJ2-3; TRBD2 is a possible D gene (8 bases). Germline CDR1 reads MGHRA; CDR2 reads YSYEKL. Trimming removed 5 bases at V and 3 bases at J, with 18 bases between. This CDR3 is 16 amino acids long. The CDR3 bases are TGCGCCAGCAGCATGCGACAGGGCGGGAGGACAGATACGCAGTATTTT. Residues: CASSMRQGGRTDTQYF.

The chain couples TRBV6-5 to TRBJ2-7; 8 nucleotides align to TRBD1. This CDR3 is 15 amino acids long. CDR1 is MNHEY, CDR2 SVGAGI, per germline. Unmatched junction bases numbered 9, after V lost 6 bases and J lost 2 bases. The CDR3 DNA is TGTGCCAGCAGGCGCCCCAGGGGGCGCGCCTACGAGCAGTACTTC. This translates into CASRRPRGRAYEQYF.